This T cell receptor (beta chain) was captured in a study of Ad26.COV2.S vaccination and SARS-CoV-2 variants. Across the study: Into the muscle, Ad26.COV2.S was dosed once or twice, 56 days apart. General study points: It is possible that the TCR breadth and depth analyses underestimated the total T cell responses. Vaccinated and placebo-treated recipients had similar non-spike TCR breadth.

In regard to this clone: Its antigen is still unknown.

Assay: immunoSEQ multiplex PCR; the TCRdb copy retains only in-frame clones and omits some. The data hold about 350,000 clones, with 70% to 90% observed a single time. CDR3 length: 16 residues. Trimming at V came to 1 base and at J to 4 bases, leaving 4 bases not matched to a gene. Germline CDR1 SGHRS, CDR2 YFSETQ. Noted treatment: about 20 received Ad26.COV2.S at low or high dose, single or two shots; about 5 received placebo; per-sample allocation not given. Specimens were obtained on day 63 following the first vaccine or placebo injection. Immunization relied on an Ad26 vector, which expressed Wuhan-strain SARS-CoV-2 spike.

Material: peripheral blood, obtained in a trial of Ad26.COV2.S vaccine versus placebo. V is TRBV5-1 and J is TRBJ2-2; 10 bases map to TRBD2. The receptor was isolated from a person aged 18 to 59 who received the Ad26.COV2.S COVID-19 vaccine or a placebo. The CDR3 sequence is CASSLTGLAFTGELFF. For the CDR3, the DNA is TGCGCCAGCAGCTTGACGGGACTAGCGTTCACCGGGGAGCTGTTTTTT.